Presented here are 17 T cell receptor beta chains from one specimen sequenced in a study of CD8 T cells in ankylosing spondylitis. TCRdb analysed the 5' RACE reads with MiXCR anew, one entry per CDR3 protein. The repertoire has around 320,000 distinct CDR3 sequences, around 21% of them found once; the top ten carry 3.5%. The sequenced sample was blood, either unsorted or a sorted T cell fraction (not recorded which). The receptors originated from a female donor with ankylosing spondylitis or in good health (not recorded which).

In its sample, this clonotype was seen a few times. The chain is built from TRBV10-3 and TRBJ2-1; D perhaps matches TRBD2 (6 bases). Between the trimmed V and J ends, which lost 6 bases and 7 bases, there was a span of 19 bases. This CDR3 has 15 residues. Germline CDR1 ENHRY, CDR2 SYGVKD. The CDR3 region is CAIRNGTSTSNEQFF. The DNA for the CDR3 is TGTGCCATCAGGAACGGGACTTCAACCTCAAATGAGCAGTTCTTC.

This clonotype was detected a few times. This chain links TRBV2 with TRBJ1-2, with D perhaps matching TRBD1 (6 bases). The CDR3 runs 13 residues. V shed 6 bases and J shed 8 bases, with 16 bases lying between them. The germline V gene encodes CDR1 SNHLY and CDR2 FYNNEI. This CDR3 reads CASSQQGTGGYTF. Here the CDR3 DNA reads TGTGCCAGCAGCCAACAGGGTACAGGAGGCTACACCTTC. Full variable domain (missing parts from reference TRBV2 and TRBJ1-2): EPEVTQTPSHQVTQMGQEVILRCVPISNHLYFYWYRQILGQKVEFLVSFYNNEISEKSEIFDDQFSVERPDGSNFTLKIRSTKLEDSAMYFCASSQQGTGGYTFGSGTRLTVV.

This clonotype was seen a handful of times. This chain links TRBV9 with TRBJ2-3; no clear D gene. The CDR3 is 15 residues long. Germline V gene lookup returns CDR1 SGDLS and CDR2 YYNGEE. V lost 0 bases to trimming and J lost 0 bases, with 8 bases between them. This CDR3 reads CASSVGGVSTDTQYF. In nucleotides, the CDR3 is TGTGCCAGCAGCGTAGGAGGAGTCAGCACAGATACGCAGTATTTT.

This chain links TRBV25-1 with TRBJ1-2; no firm D call. Trimming pared 5 bases from V and 3 bases from J, leaving 13 bases between. The CDR3 length is 14 residues. Germline loops: CDR1 MGHDK, CDR2 SYGVNS. In DNA, the CDR3 is TGTGCCAGCAGTCCCGGAGGTGCTTACTATGGCTACACCTTC. It translates to CASSPGGAYYGYTF.

This clonotype has only a few counts. The chain recombines TRBV29-1 with TRBJ1-5; maybe TRBD1 (5 bases). Between the trimmed V and J ends, which lost 4 bases and 5 bases, there was a span of 15 bases. Germline lookup yields CDR1 SQVTM and CDR2 ANQGSEA. The CDR3 has 14 amino acids. The CDR3 is CSVVAQGPYQPQHF. DNA for the CDR3: TGCAGCGTTGTAGCGCAGGGACCATATCAGCCCCAGCATTTT.

This clonotype has at least ten counts. For the CDR3, the DNA is TGCGCCAGCAGCCTCGACAGGGGGCGCATTGATGGCTACACCTTC. Protein product: CASSLDRGRIDGYTF. The rearrangement joins TRBV5-1 to TRBJ1-2; 10 bases line up with TRBD1. J lost 6 bases, V lost 4 bases, and 9 bases had no gene match. The length of the CDR3 is 15 residues. Germline CDR1 and CDR2: SGHRS and YFSETQ. The whole variable domain, remainder taken from reference TRBV5-1 and TRBJ1-2, is KAGVTQTPRYLIKTRGQQVTLSCSPISGHRSVSWYQQTPGQGLQFLFEYFSETQRNKGNFPGRFSGRQFSNSRSEMNVSTLELGDSALYLCASSLDRGRIDGYTFGSGTRLTVV.

This clonotype turned up a few times. This chain connects TRBV20-1 to TRBJ2-1; D gene unclear. The CDR3 sequence is 15 residues long. Germline loops: CDR1 DFQATT, CDR2 SNEGSKA (reference sequence). The V end was cut by 0 bases, the J end by 4 bases, with 13 bases between. CDR3 amino acids: CSARERARVYNEQFF. The CDR3 bases are TGCAGTGCTAGAGAAAGAGCGAGAGTATACAATGAGCAGTTCTTC.

This chain connects TRBV6-1 to TRBJ2-2, with D perhaps TRBD1 (5 bases). V was cut by 8 bases and J by 4 bases, with 14 bases left in between. This CDR3 has 14 amino acids. Per germline, CDR1 MNHNS and CDR2 SASEGT. The CDR3, as DNA: TGTGCCAGCGAAGATAGGGGTTCCACCGGGGAGCTGTTTTTT. Protein: CASEDRGSTGELFF.

A note on this clonotype: Germline and junction disagree at one end, which may indicate a read error. V is TRBV27 and J is TRBJ2-3; 7 bases are a match to TRBD2. The CDR3 is made up of 12 amino acids. The germline V gene encodes CDR1 MNHEY and CDR2 SMNVEV (reference sequence). Here the CDR3 reads CASSPFAGAPSF. The CDR3, as DNA: TGTGCCAGCAGTCCCTTTGCGGGAGCCCCAAGTTTT.

This sequence joins TRBV19 and TRBJ2-3, with D possibly TRBD1 on 6 matching bases. Trimming shortened V by 3 bases and J by 2 bases, and 6 bases separated the two germline ends. The CDR3 consists of 13 residues. Germline V gene lookup returns CDR1 LNHDA and CDR2 SQIVND (reference sequence). The CDR3, as DNA: TGTGCCAGTAGTATGGGGGCCACAGATACGCAGTATTTT. As protein: CASSMGATDTQYF.

This clonotype was counted only a few times. The rearrangement joins TRBV6-1 to TRBJ2-4; possibly TRBD1 or TRBD2 for D (5 bases each). CDR3 length equals 14 residues. Trimming left V 6 bases short and J 7 bases short, with 16 bases between. CDR1 is MNHNS and CDR2 is SASEGT in the germline V gene. The CDR3 nucleotides are TGTGCCAGCAGCCCACCTGGGGGTCCGAACATTCAGTACTTC. Its protein product is CASSPPGGPNIQYF.

A few counts support this clonotype. The chain recombines TRBV20-1 with TRBJ2-5; D unresolved. The V and J ends lost 0 bases and 5 bases respectively, with 10 bases between them. The CDR3 length is 13 residues. Germline CDR1 DFQATT, CDR2 SNEGSKA (reference sequence). The CDR3 sequence is CSARENYRETQYF. The CDR3 nucleotides are TGCAGTGCTAGAGAGAACTATAGGGAGACCCAGTACTTC.

This rearrangement joins TRBV7-9 to TRBJ1-6, with D unclear. Germline loops: CDR1 SEHNR, CDR2 FQNEAQ (reference sequence). The CDR3 extends over 14 amino acids. V lost 1 base, J lost 9 bases, and 10 bases lay in between. The DNA for the CDR3 is TGTGCCAGCAGCTTAGGCGGCCTAGGTTCACCCCTCCACTTT. Its protein is CASSLGGLGSPLHF. The full variable domain, with the rest looked up from reference TRBV7-9 and TRBJ1-6, is DTGVSQNPRHKITKRGQNVTFRCDPISEHNRLYWYRQTLGQGPEFLTYFQNEAQLEKSRLLSDRFSAERPKGSFSTLEIQRTEQGDSAMYLCASSLGGLGSPLHFGNGTRLTVT.

The chain joins TRBV6-5 to TRBJ2-7, with no clear D. V was clipped by 0 bases and J by 0 bases, with 6 bases between them. CDR1 is MNHEY, CDR2 SVGAGI, per germline. The CDR3 is 14 residues long. CDR3 protein: CASSYSARSYEQYF. The DNA of the CDR3 is TGTGCCAGCAGTTACTCTGCCCGCTCCTACGAGCAGTACTTC.

There are a few counts of this clonotype. V is TRBV5-1 and J is TRBJ2-1; D is perhaps TRBD2 (5 bases). With 0 bases removed from V and 12 bases from J, the gap between germline ends came to 16 bases. CDR3 length: 14 residues. Germline assignment: CDR1 SGHRS and CDR2 YFSETQ. The CDR3 DNA reads TGCGCCAGCAGCTTGGTGGGAGACCGCGGGTGGCAGTTCTTC. It translates to CASSLVGDRGWQFF.

This chain connects TRBV29-1 to TRBJ2-4, with D possibly matching TRBD2 (7 bases). V shed 7 bases and J shed 0 bases, with 13 bases lying between them. This CDR3 is 14 amino acids long. Germline V lookup: CDR1 SQVTM, CDR2 ANQGSEA. CDR3 region: CSALGGAAKNIQYF. CDR3 nucleotide sequence: TGCAGCGCCCTGGGGGGGGCAGCCAAAAACATTCAGTACTTC.

The chain has TRBV3-1 and TRBJ2-5, with 9 bases identical to TRBD2. The length of the CDR3 is 15 residues. J gave up 2 bases and V 0 bases, and 1 base lay outside the gene matches. Germline CDR1 and CDR2: LGHDT and YNNKEL (reference sequence). CDR3 protein: CASSQEGLAQETQYF. Written as DNA, the CDR3 is TGTGCCAGCAGCCAAGAGGGACTAGCTCAAGAGACCCAGTACTTC.